This TCR beta chain is drawn from a study of CD8 T cells in Susac syndrome. The germline V gene has CDR1 MDHEN and CDR2 SYDVKM. The CDR3 loop spans 14 amino acids. V shed 5 bases and J shed 1 base, with 11 bases lying between them. Sequencing of TCR beta, carried out with a high-throughput approach, was applied to CD8+ and CD4+ T cells from the blood. Through negative isolation, CD4+ and CD8+ T cells were obtained, while TEMRA cells were enriched using FACS. RNA, at about 0.45 to 1 ug, was reverse transcribed with random hexamers. An immunoSEQ multiplex PCR amplified TCR beta CDR3 over 54 Vbeta and 13 Jbeta. TCRdb fed the immunoSEQ multiplex PCR reads into MiXCR, producing one record per CDR3 protein. The repertoire holds roughly 120,000 distinct CDR3 sequences, about 92% seen once, with approximately 0.31% in the top ten.

V is TRBV28 and J is TRBJ2-5; TRBD1 is a possible D gene (6 bases). This clonotype was obtained from a human donor with multiple sclerosis. The sequenced sample was CD8+ T cells from PBMCs. The CDR3 region is CASSIRQVQETQYF. Here the CDR3 DNA reads TGTGCCAGCAGTATCCGACAGGTCCAAGAGACCCAGTACTTC.